The T cell receptor beta chain described here comes from a study of cytomegalovirus exposure and HLA in healthy donors. Overall study findings and caveats: A later analysis linked a missense variant in DCLRE1C to the trimming of TCR beta V and J genes. Reportedly, cytomegalovirus status was diagnosed with high sensitivity and specificity.

The PCR ran on 60 Vbeta and 13 Jbeta primers. TCRdb's table, derived via immunoSEQ multiplex PCR, lists solely in-frame clones and lacks some. The data show about 130,000 clones, approximately 85% seen once. The ends lost 0 bases at V and 5 bases at J; junction bases unmatched: 5. This CDR3 has 14 residues. Details on this clone: Its specificity is not known.

Material: PBMCs. The V call is TRBV5-3, the J call TRBJ2-7; 7 bases agree with TRBD1. TRBV5-3 is given ORF status, its function remaining uncertain. This clonotype was obtained from a boy between 5 and 17 years old in good health and CMV-seronegative. The CDR3 sequence: CARSLDRGPHEQYF. DNA of the CDR3: TGTGCCAGAAGCTTGGACAGGGGACCCCACGAGCAGTACTTC.